This entry is about one T cell receptor beta chain. A far more abundant clone sits one base away, making this likely a read error. CDR3-region Arm-PCR and iRepertoire HTBI primers produced the TCR beta libraries. TCRdb processed the multiplex PCR reads anew with MiXCR; each CDR3 protein has one entry. Seen here are 400,000 to 500,000 distinct CDR3 sequences, about 15% observed once, and the top ten hold over 7%. The record originates from a study of regulatory T cells in long-lasting Graves disease. Time point in this sample: newly diagnosed GD, antithyroid drugs for less than 3 months. Extracted RNA from PBMCs served as the source of the TCR library. Another study also made use of these data, one on T cells in Graves' hyperthyroidism and ophthalmopathy. From that study: TCR CDR3 regions were first amplified by RT-PCR with HTBI primers.

The starting material was peripheral blood mononuclear cells (PBMCs), obtained at new diagnosis, from a patient treated with antithyroid drugs. This TCR derives from a woman aged 40 to 50 with Graves disease.

The CDR3 nucleotides read TGTGCCAGCAGTGTTTGGGACAGACATAGCAATCAGCCCCAGCATTTT. Amino acid sequence: CASSVWDRHSNQPQHF. The chain couples TRBV12-3 or TRBV12-4 to TRBJ1-5, with TRBD1 identical over 7 bases. The ends lost 5 bases at V and 0 bases at J; junction bases unmatched: 7. CDR3 size: 16 residues.